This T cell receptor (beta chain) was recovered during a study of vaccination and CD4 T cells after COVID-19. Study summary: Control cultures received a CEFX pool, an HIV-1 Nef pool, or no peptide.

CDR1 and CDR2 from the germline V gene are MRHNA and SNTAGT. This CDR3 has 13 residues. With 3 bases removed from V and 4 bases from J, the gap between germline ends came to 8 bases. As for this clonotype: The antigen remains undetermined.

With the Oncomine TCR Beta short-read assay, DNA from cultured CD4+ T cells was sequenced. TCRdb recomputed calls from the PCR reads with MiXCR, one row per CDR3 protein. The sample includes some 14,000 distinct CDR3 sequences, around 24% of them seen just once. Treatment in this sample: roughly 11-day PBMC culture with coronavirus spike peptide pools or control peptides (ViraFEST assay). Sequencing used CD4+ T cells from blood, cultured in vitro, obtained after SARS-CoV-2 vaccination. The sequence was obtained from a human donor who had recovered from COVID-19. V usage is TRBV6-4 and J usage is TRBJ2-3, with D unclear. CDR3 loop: CASSEEASDTQYF. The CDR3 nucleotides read TGTGCCAGCAGTGAAGAGGCATCAGATACGCAGTATTTT.